The 15 T cell receptor beta chains below all came from one sample that was sequenced in a study of vaccination and CD4 T cells after COVID-19. Once obtained from cultured CD4+ T cells, the DNA was sequenced using the Oncomine TCR Beta short-read assay. Using its own MiXCR run on the PCR reads, TCRdb lists one record per CDR3 protein. This sample has 8,000 to 10,000 distinct CDR3 sequences, with approximately 48% found just once. Their cognate antigens are unknown. Regarding treatment: roughly 10-day PBMC culture with coronavirus spike peptide pools or control peptides (ViraFEST assay). The sequencing input was CD4+ T cells from blood, cultured in vitro. All receptors derive from a human donor who had recovered from COVID-19.

In its sample, this clonotype is large. The rearrangement links TRBV7-2 to TRBJ2-4; D is possibly TRBD2 (7 bases). The CDR3 is 15 residues long. Germline-derived CDR1 and CDR2 are SGHTA and FQGNSA. Trimming took off 2 bases at V and 7 bases at J, with 15 bases between the two ends. Written as DNA, the CDR3 is TGTGCCAGCAGCTTATCTGTGGGAGGGGGGAACATTCAGTACTTC. Translating gives CASSLSVGGGNIQYF.

The chain uses TRBV20-1 and TRBJ2-5; weak D call: TRBD1 (6 bases). Germline V lookup: CDR1 DFQATT, CDR2 SNEGSKA (reference sequence). The CDR3 consists of 11 residues. The V and J ends lost 6 bases and 5 bases respectively, with 10 bases between them. CDR3 in amino acids: CSAGRGETQYF. For the CDR3, the DNA is TGCAGTGCGGGAAGGGGGGAGACCCAGTACTTC.

The V call is TRBV12-3 or TRBV12-4, the J call TRBJ2-4, with 8 bases that match TRBD1. There are 14 residues in the CDR3. Losses at the gene ends were 5 bases for V and 1 base for J; bases not matched to a gene: 1. In nucleotides, the CDR3 is TGTGCCAGCAGTCAGGGGGCGGCCAAAAACATTCAGTACTTC. Encoded protein: CASSQGAAKNIQYF.

The chain employs TRBV19 and TRBJ1-2; D may be TRBD1 (5 bases). The CDR3 runs to 13 residues. CDR1 is LNHDA and CDR2 is SQIVND in the germline V gene (reference sequence). V lost 4 bases, J lost 8 bases, and 14 bases lay in between. In nucleotides, the CDR3 is TGTGCCAGTAGTAAAACAGGTCTGGAAGGCTACACCTTC. Translating gives CASSKTGLEGYTF.

The V gene is TRBV29-1, the J gene TRBJ2-3; D is ambiguous. Per the germline V gene, CDR1 is SQVTM and CDR2 is ANQGSEA. The CDR3 runs to 11 residues. Trimming left V 3 bases short and J 7 bases short, with 8 bases between. The CDR3 region has the DNA TGCAGCGTTGAGGCTGAATATACGCAGTATTTT. It is translated as CSVEAEYTQYF.

The V gene is TRBV6-1, the J gene TRBJ1-6; D might be TRBD1 (5 bases). CDR3 length: 15 residues. V was pared by 6 bases and J by 7 bases, with 16 bases between. Germline V gene lookup returns CDR1 MNHNS and CDR2 SASEGT. DNA for the CDR3: TGTGCCAGCAGGCCCACCCCAGGGCCGAATTCACCCCTCCACTTT. It is translated as CASRPTPGPNSPLHF.

This chain joins TRBV6-2 or TRBV6-3 and TRBJ1-3, with a tentative D call TRBD1 (6 bases). V dropped 5 bases and J dropped 0 bases, with 11 bases sitting between them. CDR1 and CDR2 (germline): MNHEY, SVGEGT. This CDR3 has 15 residues. The CDR3: CASSRGTISGNTIYF. The CDR3 DNA is TGTGCCAGCAGTCGAGGGACAATCTCTGGAAACACCATATATTTT.

V and J are TRBV6-2 or TRBV6-3 and TRBJ2-1; D call uncertain. The germline V gene has CDR1 MNHEY and CDR2 SVGEGT. The CDR3 consists of 13 residues. V was clipped by 7 bases and J by 12 bases, with 19 bases between them. The CDR3 DNA reads as TGTGCCAGCACCCTCCAAGAAGTCGGGTCGCAGTTCTTC. This encodes CASTLQEVGSQFF.

This clonotype was detected a few times. The V gene is TRBV6-5, the J gene TRBJ2-7; weak D call: TRBD2 (6 bases). Per germline, CDR1 MNHEY and CDR2 SVGAGI. CDR3 length: 15 amino acids. V was shortened by 4 bases and J by 3 bases, with 16 bases between the two germline ends. For the CDR3, the DNA is TGTGCCAGCAGTTTGGAGGGGACTGAAAGCTACGAGCAGTACTTC. This translates into CASSLEGTESYEQYF.

This CDR3 is CASKQTGAYEQYF. For the CDR3, the DNA is TGTGCCAGCAAACAGACGGGAGCCTACGAGCAGTACTTC. The V and J genes are TRBV6-2 or TRBV6-3 and TRBJ2-7, with D tentatively TRBD2 (6 bases). This CDR3 is built from 13 residues. The V end was cut by 7 bases, the J end by 2 bases, with 12 bases between. Germline-derived CDR1 and CDR2 are MNHEY and SVGEGT.

The chain has TRBV6-5 and TRBJ1-1, with a tentative D call TRBD1 (5 bases). Germline V CDR1 and CDR2: MNHEY, SVGAGI. V was trimmed by 0 bases and J by 6 bases, leaving 11 bases between them. CDR3 length equals 14 residues. The CDR3 sequence is CASSYSGVKPEAFF. The CDR3 region has the DNA TGTGCCAGCAGTTACTCGGGGGTGAAACCTGAAGCTTTCTTT.

The chain carries TRBV28 and TRBJ1-5; tentatively, D is TRBD1 (6 bases). The germline V and J ends were trimmed by 7 bases and 1 base, with 17 bases remaining between them. Germline assignment: CDR1 MDHEN and CDR2 SYDVKM. The CDR3 sequence is 16 residues long. This CDR3 reads CASTSRPGASNQPQHF. The CDR3 DNA is TGTGCCAGCACATCTCGACCGGGGGCGAGCAATCAGCCCCAGCATTTT.

This chain links TRBV5-6 with TRBJ1-1; D gene ambiguous. This CDR3 is 13 amino acids long. Trimming took off 2 bases at V and 0 bases at J, with 5 bases between the two ends. Germline CDR1 reads SGHDT; CDR2 reads YYEEEE. CDR3 protein: CASSLSVNTEAFF. The CDR3, as DNA: TGTGCCAGCAGCTTATCTGTGAACACTGAAGCTTTCTTT.

This clonotype occurred once. The chain joins TRBV12-3 or TRBV12-4 to TRBJ1-5; no firm D call. The V and J ends lost 3 bases and 10 bases respectively, with 13 bases between them. CDR3 length equals 13 residues. The CDR3 reads CASSLEGQGPQHF. As DNA, the CDR3 is TGTGCCAGCAGTTTGGAGGGTCAAGGACCCCAGCATTTT.

This clonotype was counted only a few times. J is TRBJ2-1 and V is TRBV7-3; TRBD2 is a possible D gene (5 bases). Germline assignment: CDR1 SGHTA and CDR2 FQGTGA. The CDR3 contains 15 residues. Trimming pared 4 bases from V and 7 bases from J, leaving 17 bases between. CDR3 in amino acids: CASSSRPLPGNEQFF. For the CDR3, the DNA is TGTGCCAGCAGCTCCAGACCCCTGCCGGGGAATGAGCAGTTCTTC.